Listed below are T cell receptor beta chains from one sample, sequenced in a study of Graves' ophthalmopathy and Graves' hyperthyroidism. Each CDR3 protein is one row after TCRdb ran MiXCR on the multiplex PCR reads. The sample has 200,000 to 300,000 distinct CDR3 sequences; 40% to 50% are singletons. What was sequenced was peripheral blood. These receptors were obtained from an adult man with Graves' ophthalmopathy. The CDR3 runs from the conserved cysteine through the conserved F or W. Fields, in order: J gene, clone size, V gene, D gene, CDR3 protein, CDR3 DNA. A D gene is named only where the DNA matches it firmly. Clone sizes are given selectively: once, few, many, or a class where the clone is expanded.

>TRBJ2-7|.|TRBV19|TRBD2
CASSIASGGGYEQYF
TGTGCCAGTAGTATAGCTTCTGGGGGAGGGTACGAGCAGTACTTC
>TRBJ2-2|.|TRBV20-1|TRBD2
CSARTSPNGEQFF
TGCAGTGCCAGGACTAGTCCGAACGGCGAGCAGTTTTTT
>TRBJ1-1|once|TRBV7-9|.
CASSFYICSASTPREAFF
.
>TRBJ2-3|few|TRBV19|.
CASSTDSTDTQYF
TGTGCCAGTAGTACAGATAGCACAGATACGCAGTATTTT
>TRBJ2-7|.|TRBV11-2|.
CASSLSLGEQYF
TGTGCCAGCAGCTTAAGTTTGGGCGAGCAGTACTTC
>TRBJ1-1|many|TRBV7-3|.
CASSLTENTEAFF
TGTGCCAGCAGTCTGACGGAGAACACTGAAGCTTTCTTT
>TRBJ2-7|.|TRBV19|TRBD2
CASSTGTSGYEQYF
TGTGCCAGTAGTACCGGGACTAGCGGTTACGAGCAGTACTTC
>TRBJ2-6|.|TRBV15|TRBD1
CATSFGAPGQAWSGANVLTF
TGTGCCACCAGCTTTGGGGCTCCGGGACAGGCATGGTCTGGGGCCAACGTCCTGACTTTC
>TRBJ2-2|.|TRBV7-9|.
CASSPGGLVTGELFF
TGTGCCAGCAGCCCAGGGGGACTGGTCACCGGGGAGCTGTTTTTT
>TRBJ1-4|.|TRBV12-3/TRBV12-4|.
CASTLDSVGKLFF
TGTGCCAGCACCCTTGATTCTGTGGGAAAACTGTTTTTT
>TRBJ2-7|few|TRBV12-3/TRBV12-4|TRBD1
CASTIRDRGDEQYF
TGTGCCAGCACCATCCGGGACAGGGGAGACGAGCAGTACTTC
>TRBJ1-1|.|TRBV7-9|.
CASSLGTATEAFF
TGTGCCAGCAGCTTAGGGACAGCCACTGAAGCTTTCTTT
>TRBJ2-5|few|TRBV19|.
CASSGLQETQYF
TGTGCCAGTAGTGGCCTCCAAGAGACCCAGTACTTC
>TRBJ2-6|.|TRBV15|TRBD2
CATSRDRIAGAGGGGANVLTF
TGTGCCACCAGCAGAGATCGAATTGCTGGCGCGGGGGGGGGTGGGGCCAACGTCCTGACTTTC
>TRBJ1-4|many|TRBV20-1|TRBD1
CSASPGQTSEKLFF
TGCAGTGCTAGTCCGGGACAGACGAGTGAAAAACTGTTTTTT
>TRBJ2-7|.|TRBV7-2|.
CASSPERSYEQYF
TGTGCCAGCAGCCCGGAGCGCTCCTACGAGCAGTACTTC
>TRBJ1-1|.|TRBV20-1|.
CSARAKGTEAFF
TGCAGTGCTAGAGCAAAGGGGACTGAAGCTTTCTTT
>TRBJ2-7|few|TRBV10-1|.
CASSEGRGWNEQYF
TGCGCCAGCAGTGAGGGACGGGGGTGGAACGAGCAGTACTTC
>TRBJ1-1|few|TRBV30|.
CAWSADGAFF
TGTGCCTGGAGTGCGGACGGAGCTTTCTTT
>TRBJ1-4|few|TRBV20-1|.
CSARDTGLTTNEKLFF
TGCAGTGCTAGGGATACCGGGCTAACAACTAATGAAAAACTGTTTTTT
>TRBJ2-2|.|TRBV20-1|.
CSARDPVGAGELFF
TGCAGTGCTAGAGATCCCGTTGGCGCCGGGGAGCTGTTTTTT
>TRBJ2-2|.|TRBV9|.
CASSVVGTRTGELFF
TGTGCCAGCAGCGTCGTTGGGACTCGCACCGGGGAGCTGTTTTTT